A selection of T cell receptor beta chains follows, all from one sample in a study of Graves' ophthalmopathy and Graves' hyperthyroidism. TCRdb ran MiXCR on the multiplex PCR reads and lists one entry per CDR3 protein. The sample lists roughly 420,000 distinct CDR3 sequences, approximately 21% occurring once. Sequenced sample: peripheral blood. These receptors were taken from a woman aged 18 to 35 with stable Graves' hyperthyroidism. Each CDR3 is given with its conserved first and last residue. D genes are given only for firm matches. Some rows mark clone size as missing; the rest say once, few, many or name a class of expanded clone.

V	size	D	J	CDR3	DNA
TRBV28	-	TRBD1	TRBJ1-2	CASITGTGPGYTF	TGTGCCAGCATAACCGGGACAGGGCCCGGCTACACCTTC
TRBV30	many	-	TRBJ1-2	CAWTGANYGYTF	TGTGCCTGGACAGGGGCTAACTATGGCTACACCTTC
TRBV6-1	-	TRBD1	TRBJ1-2	CASSRSGTGVNYGYTF	TGTGCCAGCAGTAGATCCGGGACAGGGGTTAACTATGGCTACACCTTC
TRBV6-5	many	TRBD1	TRBJ2-7	CASSPGQGYYEQYF	TGTGCCAGCAGTCCGGGACAGGGTTACTACGAGCAGTACTTC
TRBV13	few	TRBD2	TRBJ2-7	CASSLSGGAREQYF	TGTGCCAGCAGCCTTAGCGGGGGGGCACGGGAGCAGTACTTC
TRBV4-1	-	TRBD1	TRBJ2-7	CASSPQGILEEQYF	TGCGCCAGCAGCCCACAGGGGATCCTAGAGGAGCAGTACTTC
TRBV28	-	-	TRBJ2-5	CASSPGLFPETQYF	TGTGCCAGTAGCCCTGGACTATTTCCGGAGACCCAGTACTTC
TRBV28	few	TRBD1	TRBJ1-1	CASSRGPGQGNTEAFF	TGTGCCAGCAGTCGAGGGCCGGGACAGGGGAACACTGAAGCTTTCTTT
TRBV27	many	-	TRBJ1-6	CASSPYSYNSPLHF	TGTGCCAGCAGCCCGTACTCCTATAATTCACCCCTCCACTTT
TRBV12-3/TRBV12-4	-	-	TRBJ1-5	CASSLPDRRGQPQHF	TGTGCCAGCAGTTTACCAGACCGGCGGGGACAGCCCCAGCATTTT
TRBV7-8	many	TRBD1	TRBJ1-1	CASSLAAKTTGFGTEAFF	TGTGCCAGCAGCTTAGCGGCCAAAACGACAGGGTTTGGAACTGAAGCTTTCTTT
TRBV12-5	-	TRBD1	TRBJ2-5	CASGLADRFEETQYF	TGTGCTAGTGGTTTAGCGGACAGGTTTGAAGAGACCCAGTACTTC
TRBV24-1	many	TRBD1	TRBJ2-5	CATSGRTGGGETQYF	TGTGCCACCAGTGGTCGGACAGGGGGCGGAGAGACCCAGTACTTC
TRBV12-3/TRBV12-4	-	-	TRBJ1-1	CASSSPQGRDTEAFF	TGTGCCAGCAGTTCTCCCCAGGGACGGGACACTGAAGCTTTCTTT
TRBV4-2	many	-	TRBJ2-7	CASSPPGRDEQYF	TGTGCCAGCAGCCCCCCGGGACGGGACGAGCAGTACTTC
TRBV6-1	many	TRBD1	TRBJ1-3	CASSGDRGPSGNTIYF	TGTGCCAGCAGCGGGGACAGGGGTCCGTCTGGAAACACCATATATTTT
TRBV5-1	-	-	TRBJ1-3	CASSAQGSGNTIYF	TGCGCCAGCAGCGCCCAGGGTTCTGGAAACACCATATATTTT
TRBV12-3/TRBV12-4	many	-	TRBJ2-7	CASSLSAAAYEQYF	TGTGCCAGCAGTTTATCGGCGGCAGCCTACGAGCAGTACTTC
TRBV5-1	few	TRBD1	TRBJ2-7	CASSPHRGSYEQYF	TGCGCCAGCAGTCCGCACAGGGGGTCCTACGAGCAGTACTTC
TRBV28	many	-	TRBJ2-2	CASSTRGLNTGELFF	TGTGCCAGCAGCACCAGGGGATTGAACACCGGGGAGCTGTTTTTT
TRBV2	many	TRBD2	TRBJ2-7	CASSGYQGLDYEQYF	TGTGCCAGCAGTGGATATCAGGGACTAGACTACGAGCAGTACTTC
TRBV30	many	-	TRBJ1-3	CAWSVVDGNTIYF	TGTGCCTGGAGTGTGGTGGACGGAAACACCATATATTTT
TRBV28	many	-	TRBJ2-4	CASRGTTVSAKNIQYF	TGTGCCAGCAGGGGAACGACAGTGTCAGCCAAAAACATTCAGTACTTC
TRBV29-1	many	-	TRBJ2-7	CSVVTAYEQYF	TGCAGCGTGGTGACAGCCTACGAGCAGTACTTC
TRBV28	many	TRBD2	TRBJ2-7	CASSVPSGRYSYEQYF	TGTGCCAGCAGTGTTCCTAGCGGGAGATACTCCTACGAGCAGTACTTC
TRBV9	-	TRBD2	TRBJ2-7	CASSSGLAGRHEQYF	TGTGCCAGCAGCTCGGGACTAGCGGGGAGACACGAGCAGTACTTC
TRBV7-2	many	TRBD1	TRBJ1-2	CASSWRGGQRHGYTF	TGTGCCAGCAGTTGGAGAGGGGGACAGAGACATGGCTACACCTTC
TRBV6-1	-	-	TRBJ2-4	CASQGKLTAKNIQYF	TGTGCCAGCCAAGGGAAGTTGACGGCCAAAAACATTCAGTACTTC
TRBV4-2	many	-	TRBJ2-3	CASSQDAGSDTQYF	TGTGCCAGCAGCCAAGACGCGGGATCAGATACGCAGTATTTT
TRBV6-2/TRBV6-3	many	-	TRBJ1-2	CASRGQFYGYTF	TGTGCCAGCAGGGGACAATTCTATGGCTACACCTTC
TRBV20-1	-	-	TRBJ1-5	CSAVQGYQPQHF	TGCAGTGCTGTACAGGGATATCAGCCCCAGCATTTT
TRBV19	many	-	TRBJ2-2	CASSIEGGALLFF	TGTGCCAGTAGTATAGAGGGTGGCGCGCTGCTGTTTTTT
TRBV11-2	many	TRBD2	TRBJ2-7	CASSSTSGGTYEQYF	TGTGCCAGCAGCTCTACTAGCGGGGGAACCTACGAGCAGTACTTC
TRBV5-1	-	-	TRBJ2-2	CASSQTGELFF	TGCGCCAGCAGTCAGACCGGGGAGCTGTTTTTT
TRBV14	many	-	TRBJ1-2	CASSQGGRGYGYTF	TGTGCCAGCAGCCAAGGGGGGCGCGGCTATGGCTACACCTTC
TRBV12-3/TRBV12-4	many	-	TRBJ1-2	CASSLAPHGYTF	TGTGCCAGCAGTTTGGCCCCCCACGGCTACACCTTC
TRBV10-3	many	-	TRBJ2-7	CAISESRTTYEQYF	TGTGCCATCAGTGAGAGCAGGACGACCTACGAGCAGTACTTC
TRBV28	many	TRBD2	TRBJ2-5	CASSYTTREVLQETQYF	TGTGCCAGCAGTTACACAACACGGGAGGTACTCCAAGAGACCCAGTACTTC
TRBV20-1	many	-	TRBJ1-1	CSALPTMNTEAFF	TGCAGTGCGCTCCCTACTATGAACACTGAAGCTTTCTTT